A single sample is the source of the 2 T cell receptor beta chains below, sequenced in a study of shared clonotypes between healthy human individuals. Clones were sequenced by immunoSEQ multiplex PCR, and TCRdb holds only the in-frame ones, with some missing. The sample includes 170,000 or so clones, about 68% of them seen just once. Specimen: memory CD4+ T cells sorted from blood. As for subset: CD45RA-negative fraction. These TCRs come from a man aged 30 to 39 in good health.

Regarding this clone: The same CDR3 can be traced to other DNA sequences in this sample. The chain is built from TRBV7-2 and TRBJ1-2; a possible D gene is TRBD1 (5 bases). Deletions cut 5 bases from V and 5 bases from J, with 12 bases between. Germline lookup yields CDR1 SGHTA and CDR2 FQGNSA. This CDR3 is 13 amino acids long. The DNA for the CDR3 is TGTGCCAGCAGCGCCGGCCAGGGTTATGGCTACACCTTC. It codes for CASSAGQGYGYTF.

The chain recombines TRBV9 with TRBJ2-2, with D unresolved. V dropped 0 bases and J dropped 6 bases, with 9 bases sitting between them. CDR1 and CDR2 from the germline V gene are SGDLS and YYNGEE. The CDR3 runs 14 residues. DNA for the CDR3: TGTGCCAGCAGCGTAGCCCTACAGTCCGGGGAGCTGTTTTTT. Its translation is CASSVALQSGELFF.